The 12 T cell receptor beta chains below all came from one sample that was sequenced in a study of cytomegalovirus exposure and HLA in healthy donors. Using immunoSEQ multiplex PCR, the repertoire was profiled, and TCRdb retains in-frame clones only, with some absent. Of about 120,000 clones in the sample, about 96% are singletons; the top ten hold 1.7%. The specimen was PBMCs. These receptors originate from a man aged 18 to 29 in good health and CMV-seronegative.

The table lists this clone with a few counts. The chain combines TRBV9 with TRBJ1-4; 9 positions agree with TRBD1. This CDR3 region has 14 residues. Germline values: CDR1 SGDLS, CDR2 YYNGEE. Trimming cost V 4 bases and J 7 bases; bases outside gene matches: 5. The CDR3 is CASSRQGEGEKLFF. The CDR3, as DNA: TGTGCCAGCAGCAGACAGGGGGAGGGTGAAAAACTGTTTTTT. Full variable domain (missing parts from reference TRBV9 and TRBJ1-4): DSGVTQTPKHLITATGQRVTLRCSPRSGDLSVYWYQQSLDQGLQFLIQYYNGEERAKGNILERFSAQQFPDLHSELNLSSLELGDSALYFCASSRQGEGEKLFFGSGTQLSVL.

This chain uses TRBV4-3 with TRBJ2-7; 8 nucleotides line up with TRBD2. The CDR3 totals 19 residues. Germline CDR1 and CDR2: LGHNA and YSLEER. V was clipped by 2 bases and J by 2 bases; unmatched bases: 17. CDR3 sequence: CASSQRTIGVAGLTYEQYF. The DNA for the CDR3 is TGCGCCAGCAGCCAAAGAACGATTGGGGTAGCGGGACTCACCTACGAGCAGTACTTC.

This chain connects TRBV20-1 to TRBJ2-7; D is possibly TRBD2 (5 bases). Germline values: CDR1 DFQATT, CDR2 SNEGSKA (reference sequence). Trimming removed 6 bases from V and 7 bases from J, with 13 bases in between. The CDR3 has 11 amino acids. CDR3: CSAKAALEQYF. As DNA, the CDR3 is TGCAGTGCGAAAGCGGCTTTGGAGCAGTACTTC.

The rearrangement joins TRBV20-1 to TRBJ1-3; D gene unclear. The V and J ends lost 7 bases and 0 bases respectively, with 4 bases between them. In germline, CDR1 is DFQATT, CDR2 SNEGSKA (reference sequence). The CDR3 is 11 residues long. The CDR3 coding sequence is TGCAGTGTGGCCTCTGGAAACACCATATATTTT. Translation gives CSVASGNTIYF.

CDR3 residues: CASSLPPGANTEAFF. The CDR3 DNA reads as TGTGCCAGCAGCCTCCCCCCCGGAGCGAACACTGAAGCTTTCTTT. The chain links TRBV7-8 to TRBJ1-1; D is unclear. The CDR3 length is 15 residues. Germline CDR1 reads SGHVS; CDR2 reads FQNEAQ. V lost 5 bases and J 1 base, leaving 14 bases between the germline ends.

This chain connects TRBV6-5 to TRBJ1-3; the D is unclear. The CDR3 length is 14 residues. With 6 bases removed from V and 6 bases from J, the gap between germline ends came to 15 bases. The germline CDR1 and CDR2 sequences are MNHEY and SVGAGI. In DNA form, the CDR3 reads TGTGCCAGCAGACTAGGTGGTCTTAAAAACACCATATATTTT. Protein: CASRLGGLKNTIYF.

Here the CDR3 reads CASSSKETQYF. DNA for the CDR3: TGTGCCAGCAGTTCCAAAGAGACCCAGTACTTC. The chain couples TRBV27 to TRBJ2-5, with unresolved D. The CDR3 totals 11 residues. Germline CDR1 reads MNHEY; CDR2 reads SMNVEV (reference sequence). The V end was cut by 4 bases, the J end by 3 bases, with 3 bases between.

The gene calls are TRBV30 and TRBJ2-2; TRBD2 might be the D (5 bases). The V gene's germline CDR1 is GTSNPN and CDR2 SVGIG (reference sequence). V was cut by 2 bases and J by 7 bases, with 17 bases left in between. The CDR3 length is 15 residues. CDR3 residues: CAWSKLGPVVGELFF. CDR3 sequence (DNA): TGTGCCTGGAGTAAACTAGGCCCGGTTGTCGGGGAGCTGTTTTTT.

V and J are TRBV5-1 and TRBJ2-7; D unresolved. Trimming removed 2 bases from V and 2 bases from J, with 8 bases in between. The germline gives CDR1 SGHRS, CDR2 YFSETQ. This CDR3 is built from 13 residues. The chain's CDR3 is CASSFDIPYEQYF. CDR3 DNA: TGCGCCAGCAGCTTCGACATACCCTACGAGCAGTACTTC.

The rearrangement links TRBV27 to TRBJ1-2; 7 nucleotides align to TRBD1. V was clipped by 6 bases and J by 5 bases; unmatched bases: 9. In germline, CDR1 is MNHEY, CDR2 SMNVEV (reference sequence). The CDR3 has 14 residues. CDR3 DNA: TGTGCCAGCAGCGCCGGAGGGGGCTGGTATGGCTACACCTTC. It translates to CASSAGGGWYGYTF.

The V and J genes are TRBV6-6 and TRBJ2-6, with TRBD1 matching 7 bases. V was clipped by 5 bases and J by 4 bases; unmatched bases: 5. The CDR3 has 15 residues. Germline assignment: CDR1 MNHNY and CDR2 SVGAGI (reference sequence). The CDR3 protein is CASSKGASGANVLTF. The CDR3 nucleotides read TGTGCCAGCAGTAAGGGGGCCTCGGGGGCCAACGTCCTGACTTTC.

The CDR3 is CASSWDRGHANTGELFF. CDR3 DNA sequence: TGTGCCAGCAGCTGGGACAGGGGTCATGCGAACACCGGGGAGCTGTTTTTT. The gene calls are TRBV7-9 and TRBJ2-2; 10 positions agree with TRBD1. Germline CDR1 reads SEHNR; CDR2 reads FQNEAQ (reference sequence). Trimming at V came to 4 bases and at J to 0 bases, leaving 5 bases not matched to a gene. CDR3 size: 17 residues.